This T cell receptor beta chain emerged from a study of blood T cell repertoires in COVID-19. Across the whole study: Sites across the United States, Italy and Spain contributed samples from acute and convalescent COVID-19. Sources were T cells, B-cell-depleted T cells, or PBMCs; the material itself was cDNA or gDNA.

Original methodology: Counts of nucleated cells, estimated from reference gene primer amplification, were obtained. TCRdb keeps only in-frame clones here, not all; method: immunoSEQ multiplex PCR. V and J calls and clone size follow that table, whereas D and trimming were derived from the DNA. The sample holds about 190,000 clones, around 77% seen once. The germline CDR1 and CDR2 sequences are SGHTA and FQGNSA. Trimming stripped 1 base from V and 0 bases from J, with 10 bases between. The CDR3 sequence is 15 residues long. This rearrangement joins TRBV7-2 to TRBJ2-7; D call uncertain. The sequenced sample was peripheral blood. The clonotype originates from a man in his sixties with active or convalescent COVID-19. Written as DNA, the CDR3 is TGTGCCAGCAGCTTAGGCCAGAACCCCTCCTACGAGCAGTACTTC. Its translation: CASSLGQNPSYEQYF.